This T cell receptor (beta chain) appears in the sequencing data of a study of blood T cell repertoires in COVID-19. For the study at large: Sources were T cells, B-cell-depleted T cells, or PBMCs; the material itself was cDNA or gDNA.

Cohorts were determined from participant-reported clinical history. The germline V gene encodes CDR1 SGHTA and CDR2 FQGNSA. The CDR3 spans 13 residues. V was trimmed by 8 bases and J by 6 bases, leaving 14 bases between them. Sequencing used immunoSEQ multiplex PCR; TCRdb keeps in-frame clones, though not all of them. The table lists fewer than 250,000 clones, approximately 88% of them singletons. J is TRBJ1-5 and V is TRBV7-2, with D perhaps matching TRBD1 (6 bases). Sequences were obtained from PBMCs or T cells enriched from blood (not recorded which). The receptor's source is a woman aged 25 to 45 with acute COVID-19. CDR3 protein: CASSGTSGQPQHF. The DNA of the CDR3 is TGTGCCAGCTCCGGGACATCGGGTCAGCCCCAGCATTTT.